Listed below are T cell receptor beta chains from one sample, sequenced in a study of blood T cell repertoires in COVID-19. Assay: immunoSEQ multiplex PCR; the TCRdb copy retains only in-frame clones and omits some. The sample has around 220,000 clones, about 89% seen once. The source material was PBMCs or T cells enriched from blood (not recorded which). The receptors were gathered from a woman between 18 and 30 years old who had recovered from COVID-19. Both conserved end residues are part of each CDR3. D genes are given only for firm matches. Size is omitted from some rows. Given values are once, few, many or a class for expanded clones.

CASSYDSPPDF,TGTGCCAGCAGCTACGACAGTCCCCCCGATTTT,.,TRBV7-9,.,TRBJ1-3
CASSFQGNEGYTF,TGTGCCAGCAGCTTTCAGGGCAATGAGGGCTACACCTTC,.,TRBV7-9,.,TRBJ1-2
CASRGTSGFYNEQFF,TGTGCCAGCAGGGGGACTAGCGGTTTTTACAATGAGCAGTTCTTC,TRBD2,TRBV7-9,.,TRBJ2-1
CASSVEDRFGTEAFF,TGTGCCAGCAGCGTAGAAGACAGGTTCGGCACTGAAGCTTTCTTT,.,TRBV9,.,TRBJ1-1
CSVWGREEAFF,TGCAGCGTATGGGGCAGGGAAGAAGCTTTCTTT,.,TRBV29-1,.,TRBJ1-1
CASSVDPGISYNEQFF,TGTGCCAGCAGCGTAGATCCCGGGATCTCCTACAATGAGCAGTTCTTC,.,TRBV9,few,TRBJ2-1
CASRNGKHLGQPQHF,TGTGCCAGTAGAAACGGAAAACATCTAGGTCAGCCCCAGCATTTT,.,TRBV19,.,TRBJ1-5
CASSAGELPGETQYF,TGTGCCAGCAGCGCGGGGGAACTGCCCGGGGAGACCCAGTACTTC,.,TRBV9,.,TRBJ2-5
CSATSSGSSSYEQYF,TGCAGCGCGACCTCCAGCGGAAGTAGCTCCTACGAGCAGTACTTC,.,TRBV29-1,once,TRBJ2-7
CASSPGQGGNNEQFF,TGTGCCAGCTCACCGGGACAGGGGGGCAACAATGAGCAGTTCTTC,TRBD1,TRBV18,.,TRBJ2-1
CASSVPGTSGRRSYNEQFF,TGTGCCAGCTCCGTCCCCGGGACTAGCGGGAGACGCTCCTACAATGAGCAGTTCTTC,TRBD2,TRBV7-3,.,TRBJ2-1
CASSIGSGGAYEQYF,TGTGCCAGTAGTATCGGGAGCGGGGGGGCCTACGAGCAGTACTTC,TRBD2,TRBV19,.,TRBJ2-7
CASSLGTDYGYTF,TGTGCCAGCAGCTTGGGAACGGACTATGGCTACACCTTC,.,TRBV5-4,.,TRBJ1-2
CASSFAGVNTEAFF,TGTGCCAGCAGTTTTGCAGGGGTGAACACTGAAGCTTTCTTT,.,TRBV28,.,TRBJ1-1
CASIKDRGGTEAFF,TGTGCCAGTATCAAGGACAGGGGTGGCACTGAAGCTTTCTTT,TRBD1,TRBV19,.,TRBJ1-1
CASSLSQGLVSPLHF,TGTGCCAGCAGTTTATCACAGGGTCTCGTGTCGCCCCTCCACTTT,.,TRBV27,.,TRBJ1-6
CASSPPGQGGNTQYF,TGCGCCAGCAGTCCACCGGGACAGGGAGGAAATACGCAGTATTTT,TRBD1,TRBV5-1,.,TRBJ2-3
CASSQGGGAGETQYF,TGTGCCAGCAGCCAAGGCGGGGGAGCAGGAGAGACCCAGTACTTC,TRBD2,TRBV4-2,once,TRBJ2-5
CASSSPSSYEQYF,TGTGCCAGCAGCTCACCCAGCTCCTACGAGCAGTACTTC,.,TRBV3-1/TRBV3-2,.,TRBJ2-7
CASSTPGGSPLHF,TGTGCCAGTAGTACCCCAGGGGGATCACCCCTCCACTTT,TRBD1,TRBV19,.,TRBJ1-6